This TCR beta chain was sequenced during a study of blood T cell repertoires in COVID-19. At the level of the study: Collection of acute and convalescent COVID-19 samples took place in the United States, Italy and Spain. The analysed material was cDNA or gDNA that came from T cells, B-cell-depleted T cells, or PBMCs.

Original processing notes: Reference gene primer amplification yielded estimated nucleated cell counts. The repertoire was sequenced with immunoSEQ multiplex PCR; TCRdb's copy has only in-frame clones and lacks some. That table is the source of V, J and clone size, and D and trimming were worked out from the DNA. The table includes roughly 150,000 clones, about four fifths detected once. Germline V gives CDR1 LNHDA, CDR2 SQIVND (reference sequence). This CDR3 has 12 residues. V gave up 10 bases and J gave up 0 bases, with 9 bases separating them. Enrolled during active infection, Seattle patients were then followed longitudinally.

This chain connects TRBV19 to TRBJ1-2, with no clear D. This TCR came from a woman aged 60-75 years with COVID-19, enrolled during active disease. Sequenced input: peripheral blood. The DNA for the CDR3 is TGTGCCACCCTGAGTCCTAACTATGGCTACACCTTC. The encoded protein is CATLSPNYGYTF.